The rows below give T cell receptor beta chains drawn from one sample of a study of T cell responses to AZD1222 COVID-19 vaccine. The assay was immunoSEQ multiplex PCR, and TCRdb's table has in-frame clones only and misses some. Altogether under 200,000 clones are present, more than 75% being singletons, with the ten largest covering 0.75% to 1%. The sample in question was peripheral blood, obtained on day 0 of AZD1222 vaccination. These TCRs come from an adult in good health. The CDR3 runs from the conserved cysteine through the conserved F or W. The D gene is left open where the match is weak. Size is omitted from some rows. Given values are once, few, many or a class for expanded clones.

V gene	D gene	CDR3 length	J gene	clone size	CDR3 DNA	CDR3 protein
TRBV7-8	NA	10	TRBJ2-2	NA	TGTGCCAGCAGCCTCGGGGAGCTGTTTTTT	CASSLGELFF
TRBV19	NA	16	TRBJ1-3	NA	TGTGCCAGTAGTACCCCCACGGGGGCATACGGAAACACCATATATTTT	CASSTPTGAYGNTIYF
TRBV27	TRBD1	14	TRBJ2-7	NA	TGTGCCAGCAGCCGGGACAGGTTGACCTACGAGCAGTACTTC	CASSRDRLTYEQYF
TRBV7-2	NA	15	TRBJ2-7	NA	TGTGCCAGCAGAGAAAGCCCAGGGATGTTCGACGAGCAGTACTTC	CASRESPGMFDEQYF
TRBV7-9	TRBD1	15	TRBJ1-1	once	TGTGCCAGCAGCTCCCTCCAGGGGGCGGGGACTGAAGCTTTCTTT	CASSSLQGAGTEAFF
TRBV29-1	NA	13	TRBJ1-2	NA	TGCAGCGTTGTCCCGGAGGGGGGGTATGGCTACACCTTC	CSVVPEGGYGYTF
TRBV7-3	NA	13	TRBJ1-1	NA	TGTGCCAGCAGCTTACGGGAGAACACTGAAGCTTTCTTT	CASSLRENTEAFF
TRBV3-1/TRBV3-2	NA	12	TRBJ2-2	NA	TGTGCCAGCACGGGTAGGGGCGGGGAGCTGTTTTTT	CASTGRGGELFF
TRBV12-3/TRBV12-4	NA	12	TRBJ2-5	NA	TGTGCCAGCAGTTCTAGACAAGAGACCCAGTACTTC	CASSSRQETQYF
TRBV9	NA	13	TRBJ2-1	once	TGTGCCAGCAGCGTAGGGACAGCAGATGAGCAGTTCTTC	CASSVGTADEQFF
TRBV6-5	NA	13	TRBJ2-7	NA	TGTGCCAGCAGTCGTACAGGGAACTACGAGCAGTACTTC	CASSRTGNYEQYF
TRBV28	NA	13	TRBJ1-1	NA	TGTGCCAGCACCCTTCCACTGAACACTGAAGCTTTCTTT	CASTLPLNTEAFF
TRBV5-6	NA	12	TRBJ2-7	NA	TGTGCCAGCAGCTTGAACTCATACGAGCAGTACTTC	CASSLNSYEQYF
TRBV3-1/TRBV3-2	NA	15	TRBJ1-6	NA	TGTGCCAGCAGCCAAGAGGCCGGGGGCGGGTCACCCCTCCACTTT	CASSQEAGGGSPLHF
TRBV7-3	NA	14	TRBJ2-7	NA	TGTGCCAGCAGCCCGGAGCAGGGCAACTACGAGCAGTACTTC	CASSPEQGNYEQYF